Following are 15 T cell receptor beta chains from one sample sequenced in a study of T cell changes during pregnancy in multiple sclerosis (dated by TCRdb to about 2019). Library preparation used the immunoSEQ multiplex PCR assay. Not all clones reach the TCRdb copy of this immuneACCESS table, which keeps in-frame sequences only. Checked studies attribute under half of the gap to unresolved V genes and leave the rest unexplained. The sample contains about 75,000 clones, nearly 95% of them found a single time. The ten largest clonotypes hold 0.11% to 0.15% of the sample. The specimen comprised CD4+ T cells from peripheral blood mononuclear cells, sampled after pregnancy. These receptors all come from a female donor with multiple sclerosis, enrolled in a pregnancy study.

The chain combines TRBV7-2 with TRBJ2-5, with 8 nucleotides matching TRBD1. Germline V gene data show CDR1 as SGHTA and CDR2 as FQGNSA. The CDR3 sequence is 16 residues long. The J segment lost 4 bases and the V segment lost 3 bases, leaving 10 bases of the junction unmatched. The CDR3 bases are TGTGCCAGCAGCTTCCTCTCCAGGGGGCGTGGAGAGACCCAGTACTTC. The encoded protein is CASSFLSRGRGETQYF.

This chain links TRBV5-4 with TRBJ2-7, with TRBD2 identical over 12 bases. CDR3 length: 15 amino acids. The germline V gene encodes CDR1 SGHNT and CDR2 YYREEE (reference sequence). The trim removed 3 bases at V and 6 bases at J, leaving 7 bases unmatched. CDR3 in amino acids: CASSWGGLAGTEQYF. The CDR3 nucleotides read TGTGCCAGCAGCTGGGGCGGACTAGCGGGAACCGAGCAGTACTTC.

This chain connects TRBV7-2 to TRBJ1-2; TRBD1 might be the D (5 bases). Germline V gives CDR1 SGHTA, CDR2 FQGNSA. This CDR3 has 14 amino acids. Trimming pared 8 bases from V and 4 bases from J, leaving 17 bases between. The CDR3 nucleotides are TGTGCCAGCCATCGAGCACAGGTGGGCTATGGCTACACCTTC. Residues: CASHRAQVGYGYTF.

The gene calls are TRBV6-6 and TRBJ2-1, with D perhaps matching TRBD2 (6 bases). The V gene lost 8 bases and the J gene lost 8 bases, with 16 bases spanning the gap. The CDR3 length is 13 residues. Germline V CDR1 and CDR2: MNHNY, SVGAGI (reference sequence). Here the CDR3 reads CASWGLLGDEQFF. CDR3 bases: TGTGCCAGCTGGGGACTCCTAGGGGATGAGCAGTTCTTC.

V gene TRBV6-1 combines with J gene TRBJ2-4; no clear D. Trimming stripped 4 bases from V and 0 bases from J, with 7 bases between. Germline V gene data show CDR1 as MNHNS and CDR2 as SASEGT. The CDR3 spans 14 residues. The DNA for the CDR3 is TGTGCCAGCAGTGCTGTCCGAGCCAAAAACATTCAGTACTTC. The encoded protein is CASSAVRAKNIQYF.

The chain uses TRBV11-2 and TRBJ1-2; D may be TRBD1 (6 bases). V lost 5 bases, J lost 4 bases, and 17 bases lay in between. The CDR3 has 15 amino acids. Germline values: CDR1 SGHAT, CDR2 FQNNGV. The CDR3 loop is CASSLLRGTPYGYTF. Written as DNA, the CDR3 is TGTGCCAGCAGCCTACTGAGGGGGACGCCCTATGGCTACACCTTC.

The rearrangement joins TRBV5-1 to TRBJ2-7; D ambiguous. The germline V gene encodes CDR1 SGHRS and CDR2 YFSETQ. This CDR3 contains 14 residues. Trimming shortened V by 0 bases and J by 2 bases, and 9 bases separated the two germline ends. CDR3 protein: CASSLGGATYEQYF. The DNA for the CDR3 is TGCGCCAGCAGCTTGGGCGGAGCTACCTACGAGCAGTACTTC.

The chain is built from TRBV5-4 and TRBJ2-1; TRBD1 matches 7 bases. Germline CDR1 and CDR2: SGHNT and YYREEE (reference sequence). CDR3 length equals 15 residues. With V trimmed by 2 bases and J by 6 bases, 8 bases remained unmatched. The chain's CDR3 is CASSFAGTATNEQFF. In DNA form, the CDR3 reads TGTGCCAGCAGCTTTGCCGGGACAGCCACCAATGAGCAGTTCTTC.

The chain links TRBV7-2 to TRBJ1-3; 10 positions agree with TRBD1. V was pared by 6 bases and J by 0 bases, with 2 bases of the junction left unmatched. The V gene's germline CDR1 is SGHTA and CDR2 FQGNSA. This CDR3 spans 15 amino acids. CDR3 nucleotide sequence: TGTGCCAGCAGGAGGACAGGGGGCTCTGGAAACACCATATATTTT. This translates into CASRRTGGSGNTIYF.

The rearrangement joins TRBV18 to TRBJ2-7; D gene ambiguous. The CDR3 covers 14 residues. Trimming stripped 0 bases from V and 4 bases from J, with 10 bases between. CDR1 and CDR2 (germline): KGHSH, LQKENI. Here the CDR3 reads CASSPPSLLYEQYF. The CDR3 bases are TGTGCCAGCTCACCACCGTCTCTACTTTACGAGCAGTACTTC.

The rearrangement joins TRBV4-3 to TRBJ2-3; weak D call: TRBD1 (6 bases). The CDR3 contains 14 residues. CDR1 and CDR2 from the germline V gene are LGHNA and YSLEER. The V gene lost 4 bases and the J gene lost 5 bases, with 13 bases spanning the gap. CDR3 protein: CASSPTIQGDTQYF. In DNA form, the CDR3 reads TGCGCCAGCAGCCCGACTATACAGGGAGATACGCAGTATTTT.

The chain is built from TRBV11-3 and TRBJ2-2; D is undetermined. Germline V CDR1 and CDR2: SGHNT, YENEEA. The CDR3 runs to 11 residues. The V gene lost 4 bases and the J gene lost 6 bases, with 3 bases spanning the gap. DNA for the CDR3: TGTGCCAGCAGCTCCGCCGGGGAGCTGTTTTTT. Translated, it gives CASSSAGELFF.

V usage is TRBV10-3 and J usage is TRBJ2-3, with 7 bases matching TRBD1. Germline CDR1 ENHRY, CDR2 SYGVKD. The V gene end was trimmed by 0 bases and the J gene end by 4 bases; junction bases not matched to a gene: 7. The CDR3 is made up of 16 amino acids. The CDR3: CAISESGTVMADTQYF. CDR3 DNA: TGTGCCATCAGTGAGTCCGGGACAGTCATGGCAGATACGCAGTATTTT.

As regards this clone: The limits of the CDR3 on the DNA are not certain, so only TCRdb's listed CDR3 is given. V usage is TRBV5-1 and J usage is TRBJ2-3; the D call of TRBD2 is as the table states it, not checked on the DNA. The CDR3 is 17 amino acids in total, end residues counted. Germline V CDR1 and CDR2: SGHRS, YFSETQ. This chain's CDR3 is CASSYTFGGMGTDTQYF.

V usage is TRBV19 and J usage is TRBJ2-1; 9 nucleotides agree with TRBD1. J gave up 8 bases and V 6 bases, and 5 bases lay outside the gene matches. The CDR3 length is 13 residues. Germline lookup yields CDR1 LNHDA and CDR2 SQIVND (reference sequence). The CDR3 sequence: CASRDRGYDEQFF. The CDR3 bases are TGTGCCAGTAGAGACAGGGGGTACGATGAGCAGTTCTTC. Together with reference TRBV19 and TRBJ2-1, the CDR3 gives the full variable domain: DGGITQSPKYLFRKEGQNVTLSCEQNLNHDAMYWYRQDPGQGLRLIYYSQIVNDFQKGDIAEGYSVSREKKESFPLTVTSAQKNPTAFYLCASRDRGYDEQFFGPGTRLTVL.